These 8 T cell receptor beta chains were all obtained from the same sample, sequenced in a study of T-cell memory formation after mild COVID-19. A single record per CDR3 protein comes from TCRdb applying MiXCR to the 5' RACE reads. Among under 550,000 distinct CDR3 sequences listed, over 15% were seen once. Material for sequencing was PBMCs or a T cell subset sorted from them (not recorded which). These receptors originate from an adult woman who had mild COVID-19 (a few samples of this study predate the infection). Cell type and time point are not known.

This clonotype was detected only once. The V gene is TRBV7-3, the J gene TRBJ2-3, with TRBD2 matching 14 bases. The CDR3 consists of 17 residues. The J segment lost 6 bases and the V segment lost 2 bases, leaving 7 bases of the junction unmatched. Looked up from germline, CDR1 is SGHTA and CDR2 is FQGTGA. This CDR3 reads CASSLVGGTSGGDTQYF. The CDR3 bases are TGTGCCAGCAGCTTAGTAGGTGGGACTAGCGGGGGCGATACGCAGTATTTT.

This clonotype occurred a few times. The chain uses TRBV6-6 and TRBJ1-1, with D maybe TRBD1 (5 bases). This CDR3 comprises 15 residues. Trimming removed 2 bases at V and 1 base at J, with 11 bases between. Germline-derived CDR1 and CDR2 are MNHNY and SVGAGI (reference sequence). CDR3 in amino acids: CASSYVIRENTEAFF. In DNA form, the CDR3 reads TGTGCCAGCAGTTACGTCATCAGGGAGAACACTGAAGCTTTCTTT.

This clonotype was seen more than once but under ten times. The chain carries TRBV28 and TRBJ2-3; 7 bases match TRBD1. Germline assignment: CDR1 MDHEN and CDR2 SYDVKM. The junction had 5 bases not matched to a gene; V was cut back by 4 bases and J by 1 base. The CDR3 has 15 amino acids. Here the CDR3 reads CASSYRGARTDTQYF. In DNA, the CDR3 is TGTGCCAGCAGTTACAGGGGTGCTCGCACAGATACGCAGTATTTT.

V gene TRBV29-1 combines with J gene TRBJ2-7; D possibly corresponds to TRBD2 (6 bases). CDR1 is SQVTM and CDR2 is ANQGSEA in the germline V gene. With 4 bases removed from V and 0 bases from J, the gap between germline ends came to 10 bases. The CDR3 has 13 amino acids. The CDR3 spells CSVGRENSYEQYF. The CDR3 nucleotides are TGCAGCGTTGGACGGGAGAACTCCTACGAGCAGTACTTC.

The V call is TRBV5-6, the J call TRBJ2-7; TRBD2 matches at 8 bases. This CDR3 spans 15 amino acids. Per the germline V gene, CDR1 is SGHDT and CDR2 is YYEEEE. Trimming cost V 0 bases and J 6 bases; bases outside gene matches: 8. DNA of the CDR3: TGTGCCAGCAGCTTGGGCGGCCTAGCGGGTAGCGAGCAGTACTTC. It translates to CASSLGGLAGSEQYF.

V gene TRBV11-3 combines with J gene TRBJ2-7; weak D call: TRBD1 (5 bases). CDR1 SGHNT and CDR2 YENEEA come from the germline V gene. The CDR3 runs to 15 residues. V was cut by 3 bases and J by 0 bases, with 12 bases left in between. CDR3 in amino acids: CASSFRGLPSYEQYF. The CDR3 coding sequence is TGTGCCAGCAGCTTTAGGGGCCTTCCCTCCTACGAGCAGTACTTC.

V gene TRBV20-1 combines with J gene TRBJ2-7, with no clear D. Germline V CDR1 and CDR2: DFQATT, SNEGSKA (reference sequence). Between the trimmed V and J ends, which lost 1 base and 1 base, there was a span of 5 bases. CDR3 length: 12 residues. CDR3 nucleotide sequence: TGCAGTGCTAGAGGCCGGTCCTACGAGCAGTACTTC. Residues: CSARGRSYEQYF.

The chain carries TRBV4-3 and TRBJ2-7; tentative D call: TRBD1 (6 bases). This CDR3 spans 14 amino acids. CDR1 and CDR2 (germline): LGHNA, YSLEER. The V and J ends lost 3 bases and 1 base respectively, with 10 bases between them. The CDR3 DNA follows: TGCGCCAGCAGCCACAACAGGGTTTCCTACGAGCAGTACTTC. The encoded protein is CASSHNRVSYEQYF.